This T cell receptor (beta chain) is drawn from a study of blood T cell repertoires in COVID-19. Turning to the study itself: Some COVID-19 samples were acute and others convalescent; all came from the United States, Italy and Spain. Sample material is recorded as cDNA or gDNA derived from T cells, B-cell-depleted T cells, or PBMCs.

Trimming cost V 2 bases and J 2 bases; bases outside gene matches: 6. CDR3 length: 17 residues. The germline gives CDR1 PRHDT, CDR2 FYEKMQ (reference sequence). In the authors' methods: Amplification from reference gene primers served as the basis for estimated nucleated cell counts. The data were produced by immunoSEQ multiplex PCR, yet TCRdb's version contains in-frame clones alone and is incomplete. From that table come the V and J calls and clone size; the DNA was used to work out D and trimming. The table shows roughly 230,000 clones, with approximately 84% occurring only once. The sequenced sample consisted of peripheral blood. The receptor comes from a man aged 40-50 years with acute or convalescent COVID-19. This rearrangement joins TRBV13 to TRBJ2-2; TRBD1 agrees at 9 bases. The CDR3 DNA is TGTGCCAGCAGCTTACGAACGACAGGGGGAAACACCGGGGAGCTGTTTTTT. Amino acid sequence: CASSLRTTGGNTGELFF.